This T cell receptor beta chain was captured in a study of cytomegalovirus exposure and HLA in healthy donors. Study-wide points: The likely origin of a cluster of highly shared sequence variants was a sequencing artifact.

Concerning this clone itself: As yet, its antigen is unknown.

The V gene end was trimmed by 3 bases and the J gene end by 5 bases; junction bases not matched to a gene: 15. Per the germline V gene, CDR1 is MDHEN and CDR2 is SYDVKM. This CDR3 comprises 18 residues. This PCR relied on a set of 60 Vbeta primers and 13 Jbeta primers. Some clones are missing from TCRdb's copy, which holds only in-frame ones; the method was immunoSEQ multiplex PCR. This table has 60,000 to 85,000 clones, roughly 70% appearing once. The V and J genes are TRBV28 and TRBJ2-5, with 10 bases lining up with TRBD2. The sequence was obtained from a man aged 60 to 69 in good health and CMV-seropositive. The material sequenced was PBMCs. CDR3 sequence: CASSFLPSGSGVGETQYF. The CDR3 coding sequence is TGTGCCAGCAGTTTCCTGCCTAGCGGGAGCGGGGTTGGGGAGACCCAGTACTTC.